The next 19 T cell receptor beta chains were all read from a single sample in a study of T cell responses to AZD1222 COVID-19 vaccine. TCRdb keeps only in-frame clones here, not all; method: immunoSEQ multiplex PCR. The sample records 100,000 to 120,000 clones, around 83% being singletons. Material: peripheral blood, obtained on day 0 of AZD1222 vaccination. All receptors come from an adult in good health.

This CDR3 is CASSFSAGGTEAFF. CDR3 DNA: TGTGCCAGCAGCTTCTCGGCAGGGGGGACTGAAGCTTTCTTT. The J gene is TRBJ1-1, the V gene TRBV3-1 (or the pseudogene TRBV3-2); 7 nucleotides line up with TRBD1. CDR1 LGHDT and CDR2 YNNKEL come from the germline V gene (reference sequence). The CDR3 contains 14 residues. Unmatched junction bases numbered 8, after V lost 5 bases and J lost 5 bases.

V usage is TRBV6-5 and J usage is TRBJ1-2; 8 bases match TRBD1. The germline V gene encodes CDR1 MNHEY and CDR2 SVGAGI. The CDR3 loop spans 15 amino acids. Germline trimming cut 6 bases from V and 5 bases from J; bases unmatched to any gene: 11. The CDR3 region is CASRQPGTGGYGYTF. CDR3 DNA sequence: TGTGCCAGCAGACAGCCCGGGACAGGAGGTTATGGCTACACCTTC.

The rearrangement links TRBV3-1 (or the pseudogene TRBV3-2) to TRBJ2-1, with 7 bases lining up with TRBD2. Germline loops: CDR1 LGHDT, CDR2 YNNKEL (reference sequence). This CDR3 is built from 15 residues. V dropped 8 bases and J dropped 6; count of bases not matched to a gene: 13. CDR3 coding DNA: TGTGCCAGCTGGGACCCCGGACTAGACTTCAATGAGCAGTTCTTC. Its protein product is CASWDPGLDFNEQFF.

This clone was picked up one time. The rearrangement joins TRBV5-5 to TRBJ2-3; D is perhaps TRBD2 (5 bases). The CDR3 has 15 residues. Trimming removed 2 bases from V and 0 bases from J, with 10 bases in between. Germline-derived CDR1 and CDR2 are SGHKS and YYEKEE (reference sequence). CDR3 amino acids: CASSFTGSSTDTQYF. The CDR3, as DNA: TGTGCCAGCAGCTTCACGGGGTCCAGCACAGATACGCAGTATTTT.

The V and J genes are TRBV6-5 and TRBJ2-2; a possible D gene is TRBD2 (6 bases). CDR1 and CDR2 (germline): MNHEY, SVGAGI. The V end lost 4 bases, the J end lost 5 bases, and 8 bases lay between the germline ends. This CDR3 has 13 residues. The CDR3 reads CASSFRGTGELFF. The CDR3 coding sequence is TGTGCCAGCAGTTTCCGGGGGACCGGGGAGCTGTTTTTT.

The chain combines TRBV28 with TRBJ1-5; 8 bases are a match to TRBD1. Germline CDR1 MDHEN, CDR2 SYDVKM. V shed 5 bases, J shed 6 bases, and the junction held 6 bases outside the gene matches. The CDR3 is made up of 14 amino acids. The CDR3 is CASSLGQGSQPQHF. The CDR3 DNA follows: TGTGCCAGCAGTCTAGGACAGGGCAGTCAGCCCCAGCATTTT.

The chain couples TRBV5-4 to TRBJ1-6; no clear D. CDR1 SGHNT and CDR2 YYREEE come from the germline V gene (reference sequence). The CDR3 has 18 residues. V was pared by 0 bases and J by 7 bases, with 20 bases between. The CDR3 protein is CASSLGYRVGRNNSPLHF. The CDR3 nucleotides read TGTGCCAGCAGCTTGGGTTATCGAGTCGGACGGAACAATTCACCCCTCCACTTT.

CDR3 DNA sequence: TGTGCCAGCAGTCCCTCCTCCTACGAGCAGTACTTC. It translates to CASSPSSYEQYF. The rearrangement uses TRBV2 and TRBJ2-7; no definite D call. The V gene's germline CDR1 is SNHLY and CDR2 FYNNEI. The CDR3 spans 12 residues. V lost 5 bases, J lost 0 bases, and 5 bases lay in between.

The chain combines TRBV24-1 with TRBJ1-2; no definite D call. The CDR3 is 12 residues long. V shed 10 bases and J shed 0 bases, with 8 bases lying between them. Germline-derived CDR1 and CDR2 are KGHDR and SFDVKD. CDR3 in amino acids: CATEEANYGYTF. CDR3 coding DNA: TGTGCCACAGAGGAGGCTAACTATGGCTACACCTTC.

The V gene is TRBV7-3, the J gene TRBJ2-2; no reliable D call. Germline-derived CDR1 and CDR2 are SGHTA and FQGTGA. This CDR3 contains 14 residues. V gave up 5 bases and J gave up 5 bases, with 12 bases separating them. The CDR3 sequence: CASSPDGRTGELFF. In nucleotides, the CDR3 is TGTGCCAGCAGCCCGGACGGGCGGACCGGGGAGCTGTTTTTT.

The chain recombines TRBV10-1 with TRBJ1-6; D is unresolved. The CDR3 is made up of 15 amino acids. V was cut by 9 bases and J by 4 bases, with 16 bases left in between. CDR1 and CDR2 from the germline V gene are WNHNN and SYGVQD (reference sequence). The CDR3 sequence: CARCPPDGYNSPLHF. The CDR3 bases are TGCGCCAGATGCCCCCCCGATGGGTATAATTCACCCCTCCACTTT.

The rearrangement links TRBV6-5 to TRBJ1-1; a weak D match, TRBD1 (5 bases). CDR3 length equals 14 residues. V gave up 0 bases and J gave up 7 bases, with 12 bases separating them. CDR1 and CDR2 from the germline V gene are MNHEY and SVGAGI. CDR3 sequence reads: CASSYSLVTGEAFF. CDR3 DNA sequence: TGTGCCAGCAGTTACTCTTTGGTTACAGGTGAAGCTTTCTTT.

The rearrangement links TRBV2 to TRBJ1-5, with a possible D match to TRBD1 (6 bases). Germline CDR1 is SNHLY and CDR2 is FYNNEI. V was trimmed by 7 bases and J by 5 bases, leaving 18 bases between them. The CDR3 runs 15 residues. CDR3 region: CASTPDSLVYQPQHF. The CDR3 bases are TGTGCCAGCACCCCGGACAGTCTGGTGTATCAGCCCCAGCATTTT.

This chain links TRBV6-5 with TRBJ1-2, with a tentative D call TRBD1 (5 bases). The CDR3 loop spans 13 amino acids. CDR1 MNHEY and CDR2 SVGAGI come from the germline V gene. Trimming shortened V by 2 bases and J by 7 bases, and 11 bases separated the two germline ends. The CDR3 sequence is CASSYGGRFGYTF. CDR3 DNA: TGTGCCAGCAGTTACGGGGGGAGGTTTGGCTACACCTTC.

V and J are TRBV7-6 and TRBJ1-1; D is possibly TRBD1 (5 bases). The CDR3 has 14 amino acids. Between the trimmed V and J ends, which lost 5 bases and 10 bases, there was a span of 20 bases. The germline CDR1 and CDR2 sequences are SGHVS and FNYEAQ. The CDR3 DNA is TGTGCCAGCAGCGGTACAGGCTCGGGGGAGGCAGCTTTCTTT. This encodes CASSGTGSGEAAFF.

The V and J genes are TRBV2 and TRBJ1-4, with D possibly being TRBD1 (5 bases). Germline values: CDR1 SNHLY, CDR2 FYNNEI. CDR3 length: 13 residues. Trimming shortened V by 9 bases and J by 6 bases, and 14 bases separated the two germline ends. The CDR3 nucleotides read TGTGCCAGTAGGGTGGGGGAGCATGAAAAACTGTTTTTT. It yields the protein CASRVGEHEKLFF.

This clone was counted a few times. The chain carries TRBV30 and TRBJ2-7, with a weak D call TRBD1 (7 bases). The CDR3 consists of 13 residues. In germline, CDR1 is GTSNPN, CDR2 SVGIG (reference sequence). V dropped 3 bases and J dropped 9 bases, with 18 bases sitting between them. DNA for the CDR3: TGTGCCTGGAGCGGGGGAGTGCCAGGGGGGCAGTACTTC. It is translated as CAWSGGVPGGQYF.

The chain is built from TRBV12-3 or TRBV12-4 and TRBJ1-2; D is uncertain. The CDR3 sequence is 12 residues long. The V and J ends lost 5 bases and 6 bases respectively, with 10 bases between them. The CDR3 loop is CASSTRTHGYTF. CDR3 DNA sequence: TGTGCCAGCAGTACTCGGACCCATGGCTACACCTTC.

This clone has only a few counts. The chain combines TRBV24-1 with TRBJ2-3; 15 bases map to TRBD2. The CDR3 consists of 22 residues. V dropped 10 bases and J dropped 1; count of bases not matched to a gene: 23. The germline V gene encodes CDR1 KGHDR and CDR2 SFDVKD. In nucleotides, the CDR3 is TGTGCCACAGAGCAAGGACTAGCGGGGGGGCGGGCACCTCGCCATCGCACAGATACGCAGTATTTT. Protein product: CATEQGLAGGRAPRHRTDTQYF.